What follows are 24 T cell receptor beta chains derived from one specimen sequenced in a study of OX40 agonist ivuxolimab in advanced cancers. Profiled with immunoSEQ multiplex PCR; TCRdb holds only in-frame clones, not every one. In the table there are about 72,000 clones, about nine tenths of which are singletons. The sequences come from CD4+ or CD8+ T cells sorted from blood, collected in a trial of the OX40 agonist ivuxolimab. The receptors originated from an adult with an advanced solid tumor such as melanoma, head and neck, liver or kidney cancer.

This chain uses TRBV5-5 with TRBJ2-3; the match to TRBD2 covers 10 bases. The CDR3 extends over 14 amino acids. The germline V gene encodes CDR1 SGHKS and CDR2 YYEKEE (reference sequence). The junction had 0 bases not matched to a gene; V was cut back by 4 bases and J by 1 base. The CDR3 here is CASSGLAGTDTQYF. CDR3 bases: TGTGCCAGCAGCGGACTAGCGGGCACAGATACGCAGTATTTT.

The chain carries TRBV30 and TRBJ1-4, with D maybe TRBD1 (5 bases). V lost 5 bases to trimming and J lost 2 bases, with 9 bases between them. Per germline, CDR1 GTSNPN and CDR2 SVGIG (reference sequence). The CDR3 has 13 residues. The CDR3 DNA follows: TGTGCCTGGGAGGGACCGACTAATGAAAAACTGTTTTTT. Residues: CAWEGPTNEKLFF.

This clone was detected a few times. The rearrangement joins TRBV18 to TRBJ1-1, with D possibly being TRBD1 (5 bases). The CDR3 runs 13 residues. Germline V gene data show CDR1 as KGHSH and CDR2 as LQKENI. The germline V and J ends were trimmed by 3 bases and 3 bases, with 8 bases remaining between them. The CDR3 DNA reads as TGTGCCAGCTCACCGGGACCTCACACTGAAGCTTTCTTT. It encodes CASSPGPHTEAFF. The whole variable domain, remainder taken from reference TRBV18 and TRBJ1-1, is NAGVMQNPRHLVRRRGQEARLRCSPMKGHSHVYWYRQLPEEGLKFMVYLQKENIIDESGMPKERFSAEFPKEGPSILRIQQVVRGDSAAYFCASSPGPHTEAFFGQGTRLTVV.

The CDR3 here is CASSLVGGTSYNEQFF. The CDR3, as DNA: TGTGCCAGCAGCTTGGTGGGTGGGACTAGCTACAATGAGCAGTTCTTC. The rearrangement links TRBV11-2 to TRBJ2-1; 8 positions match TRBD2. V trimming: 3 bases; J trimming: 3 bases; junction bases outside the gene matches: 7. The CDR3 is 16 residues long. Per the germline V gene, CDR1 is SGHAT and CDR2 is FQNNGV. The entire variable domain, with the rest obtained from reference TRBV11-2 and TRBJ2-1, is as follows: EAGVAQSPRYKIIEKRQSVAFWCNPISGHATLYWYQQILGQGPKLLIQFQNNGVVDDSQLPKDRFSAERLKGVDSTLKIQPAKLEDSAVYLCASSLVGGTSYNEQFFGPGTRLTVL.

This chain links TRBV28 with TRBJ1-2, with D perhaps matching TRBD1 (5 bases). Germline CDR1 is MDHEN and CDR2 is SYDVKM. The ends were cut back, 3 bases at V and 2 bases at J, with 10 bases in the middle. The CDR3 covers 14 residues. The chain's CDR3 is CASSLAQGNYGYTF. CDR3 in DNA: TGTGCCAGCAGTTTGGCCCAGGGCAACTATGGCTACACCTTC.

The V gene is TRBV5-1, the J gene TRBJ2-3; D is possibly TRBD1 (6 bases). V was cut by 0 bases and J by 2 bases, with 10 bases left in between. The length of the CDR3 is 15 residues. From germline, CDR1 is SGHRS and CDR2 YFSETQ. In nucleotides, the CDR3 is TGCGCCAGCAGCTTGGACAGGGTGACCACAGATACGCAGTATTTT. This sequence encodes CASSLDRVTTDTQYF.

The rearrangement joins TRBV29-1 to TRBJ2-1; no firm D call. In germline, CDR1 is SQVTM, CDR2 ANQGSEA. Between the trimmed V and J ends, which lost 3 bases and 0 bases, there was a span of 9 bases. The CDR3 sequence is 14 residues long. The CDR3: CSVDLWDSYNEQFF. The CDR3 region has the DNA TGCAGCGTTGATCTATGGGACTCCTACAATGAGCAGTTCTTC.

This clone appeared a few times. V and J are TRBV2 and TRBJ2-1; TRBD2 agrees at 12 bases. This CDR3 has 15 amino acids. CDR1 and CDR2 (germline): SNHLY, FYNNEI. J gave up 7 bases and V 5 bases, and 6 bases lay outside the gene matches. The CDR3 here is CASSRTSGTMNEQFF. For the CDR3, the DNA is TGTGCCAGCAGTAGGACTAGCGGGACTATGAATGAGCAGTTCTTC. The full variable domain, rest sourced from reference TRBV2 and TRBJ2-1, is EPEVTQTPSHQVTQMGQEVILRCVPISNHLYFYWYRQILGQKVEFLVSFYNNEISEKSEIFDDQFSVERPDGSNFTLKIRSTKLEDSAMYFCASSRTSGTMNEQFFGPGTRLTVL.

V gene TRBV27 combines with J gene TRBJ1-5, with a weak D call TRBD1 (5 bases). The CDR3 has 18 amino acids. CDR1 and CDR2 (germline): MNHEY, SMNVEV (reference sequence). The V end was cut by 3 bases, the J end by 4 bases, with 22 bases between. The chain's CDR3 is CASSLSGTGNWWNQPQHF. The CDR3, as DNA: TGTGCCAGCAGTTTGTCCGGGACCGGCAATTGGTGGAATCAGCCCCAGCATTTT.

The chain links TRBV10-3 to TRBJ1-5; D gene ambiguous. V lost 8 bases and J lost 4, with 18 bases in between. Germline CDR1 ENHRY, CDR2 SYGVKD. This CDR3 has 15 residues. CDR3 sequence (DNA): TGTGCCATCTCAAACGGGGAGGCGGGGAATCAGCCCCAGCATTTT. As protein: CAISNGEAGNQPQHF.

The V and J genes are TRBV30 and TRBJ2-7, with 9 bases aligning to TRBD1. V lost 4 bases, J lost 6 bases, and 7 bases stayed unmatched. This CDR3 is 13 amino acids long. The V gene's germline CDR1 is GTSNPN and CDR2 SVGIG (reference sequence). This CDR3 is CAWTGQGSLEQYF. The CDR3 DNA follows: TGTGCCTGGACGGGACAGGGTAGCCTCGAGCAGTACTTC.

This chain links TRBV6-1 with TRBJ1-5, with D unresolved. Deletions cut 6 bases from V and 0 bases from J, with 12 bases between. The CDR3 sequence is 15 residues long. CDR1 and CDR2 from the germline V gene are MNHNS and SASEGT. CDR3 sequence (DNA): TGTGCCAGCAGCCCTTCATTTCTTAGCAATCAGCCCCAGCATTTT. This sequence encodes CASSPSFLSNQPQHF.

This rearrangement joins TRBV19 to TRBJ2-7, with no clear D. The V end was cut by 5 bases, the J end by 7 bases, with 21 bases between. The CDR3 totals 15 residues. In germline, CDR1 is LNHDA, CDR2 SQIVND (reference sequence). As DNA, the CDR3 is TGTGCCAGTAGTCCATCTCTGGGTTTGGGGTCAGAGCAGTACTTC. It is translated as CASSPSLGLGSEQYF.

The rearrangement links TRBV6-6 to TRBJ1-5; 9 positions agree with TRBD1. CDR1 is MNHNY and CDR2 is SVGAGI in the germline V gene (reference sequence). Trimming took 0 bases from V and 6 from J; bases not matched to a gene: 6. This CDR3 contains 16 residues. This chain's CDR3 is CASSYSGTGGVQPQHF. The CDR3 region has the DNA TGTGCCAGCAGTTACTCCGGAACAGGGGGCGTTCAGCCCCAGCATTTT.

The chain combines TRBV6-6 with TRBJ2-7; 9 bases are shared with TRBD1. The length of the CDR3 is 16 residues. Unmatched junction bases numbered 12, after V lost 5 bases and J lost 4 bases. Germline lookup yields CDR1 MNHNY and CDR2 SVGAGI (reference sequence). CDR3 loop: CASSANPGTGRYEQYF. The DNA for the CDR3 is TGTGCCAGCAGTGCAAACCCCGGGACAGGGAGGTACGAGCAGTACTTC.

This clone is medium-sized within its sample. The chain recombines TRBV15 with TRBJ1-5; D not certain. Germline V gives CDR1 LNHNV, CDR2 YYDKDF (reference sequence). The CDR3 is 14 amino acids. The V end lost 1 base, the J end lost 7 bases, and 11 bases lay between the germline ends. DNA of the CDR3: TGTGCCACCAGCAGAGTGGGGTCAGGACAGCCCCAGCATTTT. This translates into CATSRVGSGQPQHF.

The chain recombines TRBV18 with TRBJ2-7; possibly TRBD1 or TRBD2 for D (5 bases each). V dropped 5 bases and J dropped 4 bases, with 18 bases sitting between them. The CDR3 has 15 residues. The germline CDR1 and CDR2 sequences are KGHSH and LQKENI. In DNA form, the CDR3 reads TGTGCCAGCTCATCCCGGGGCCAATTATTATACGAGCAGTACTTC. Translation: CASSSRGQLLYEQYF. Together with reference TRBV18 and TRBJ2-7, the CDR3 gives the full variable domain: NAGVMQNPRHLVRRRGQEARLRCSPMKGHSHVYWYRQLPEEGLKFMVYLQKENIIDESGMPKERFSAEFPKEGPSILRIQQVVRGDSAAYFCASSSRGQLLYEQYFGPGTRLTVT.

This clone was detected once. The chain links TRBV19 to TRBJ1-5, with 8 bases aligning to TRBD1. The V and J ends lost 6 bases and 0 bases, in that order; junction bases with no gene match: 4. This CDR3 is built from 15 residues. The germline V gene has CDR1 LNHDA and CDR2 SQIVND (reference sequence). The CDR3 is CASRPGTGSNQPQHF. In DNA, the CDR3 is TGTGCCAGTAGGCCCGGGACAGGTAGCAATCAGCCCCAGCATTTT. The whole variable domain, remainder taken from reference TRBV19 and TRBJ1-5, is DGGITQSPKYLFRKEGQNVTLSCEQNLNHDAMYWYRQDPGQGLRLIYYSQIVNDFQKGDIAEGYSVSREKKESFPLTVTSAQKNPTAFYLCASRPGTGSNQPQHFGDGTRLSIL.

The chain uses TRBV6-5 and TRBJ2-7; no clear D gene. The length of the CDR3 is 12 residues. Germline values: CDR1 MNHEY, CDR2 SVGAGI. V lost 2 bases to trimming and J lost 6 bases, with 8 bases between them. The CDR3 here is CASSYPGSEQYF. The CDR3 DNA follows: TGTGCCAGCAGTTACCCAGGCAGCGAGCAGTACTTC.

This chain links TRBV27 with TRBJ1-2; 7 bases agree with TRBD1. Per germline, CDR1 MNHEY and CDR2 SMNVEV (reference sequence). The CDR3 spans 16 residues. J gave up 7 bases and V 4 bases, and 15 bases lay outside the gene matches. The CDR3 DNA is TGTGCCAGCAGTTCCGCAGGGGGTAGCCTAAAAAGTGGCTACACCTTC. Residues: CASSSAGGSLKSGYTF.

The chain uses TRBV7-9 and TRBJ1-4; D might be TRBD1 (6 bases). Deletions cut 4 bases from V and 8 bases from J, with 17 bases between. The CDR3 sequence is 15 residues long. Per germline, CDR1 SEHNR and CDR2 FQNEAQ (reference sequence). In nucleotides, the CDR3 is TGTGCCAGCAGCTCGCAACAGGGCATCATGGAAAAACTGTTTTTT. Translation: CASSSQQGIMEKLFF.

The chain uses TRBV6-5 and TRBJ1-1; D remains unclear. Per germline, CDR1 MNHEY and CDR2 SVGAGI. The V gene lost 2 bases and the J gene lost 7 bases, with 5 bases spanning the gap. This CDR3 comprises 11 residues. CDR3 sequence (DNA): TGTGCCAGCAGTTACCTCGGTGAAGCTTTCTTT. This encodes CASSYLGEAFF.

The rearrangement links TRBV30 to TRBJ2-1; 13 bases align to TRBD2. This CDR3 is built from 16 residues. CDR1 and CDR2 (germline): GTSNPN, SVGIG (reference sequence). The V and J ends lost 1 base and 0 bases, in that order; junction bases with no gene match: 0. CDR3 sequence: CAWSGTSGSSYNEQFF. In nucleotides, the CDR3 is TGTGCCTGGAGTGGGACTAGCGGGAGCTCCTACAATGAGCAGTTCTTC.

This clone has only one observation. CDR3 sequence: CASSQVGRRSYNEQFF. The CDR3 nucleotides read TGCGCCAGCAGCCAAGTCGGAAGGAGGTCCTACAATGAGCAGTTCTTC. This chain joins TRBV4-1 and TRBJ2-1, with a possible D match to TRBD2 (5 bases). This CDR3 is 16 amino acids long. CDR1 is MGHRA, CDR2 YSYEKL, per germline. V lost 1 base and J 1 base, leaving 11 bases between the germline ends.